This T cell receptor (beta chain) was retrieved from a study of cytomegalovirus exposure and HLA in healthy donors. Whole-study context: An analysis done earlier identified approximately 120 million unique TCR beta sequences from 150 million to 200 million T cells. General observations from the study: Association of a missense DCLRE1C variant with TCR beta V- and J-gene trimming was reported in a later analysis. In a later analysis, TCR association rates varied by HLA locus: DRB1 most, HLA-C fewest.

This clone was recorded a few times. As yet, its antigen is unknown. J lost 7 bases, V lost 0 bases, and 6 bases had no gene match. This CDR3 is 16 amino acids long. In germline, CDR1 is MGHRA, CDR2 YSYEKL. PCR employed 60 Vbeta and 13 Jbeta primers. Sequenced by immunoSEQ multiplex PCR; TCRdb stores in-frame clones only, minus some. The sample lists 110,000 to 150,000 clones; 76% were seen once. This sequence was found in a woman aged 40 to 50 in good health and CMV-seronegative. The rearrangement uses TRBV4-1 and TRBJ1-4; 9 positions agree with TRBD1. Sequenced material: PBMCs. The CDR3 protein is CASSQDLGQGFEKLFF. The CDR3 nucleotides are TGCGCCAGCAGCCAAGATTTAGGACAGGGGTTTGAAAAACTGTTTTTT.